This T cell receptor beta chain comes out of a study of metastatic and nonmetastatic thyroid tumors. Study-level information: The study looked at repertoires side by side in blood and in tumor or nodule tissue from malignant and benign thyroid patients.

Original handling: Building a distant-metastasis classifier for papillary thyroid cancer drew on CDR3 differences across clinicopathological groups. With MiXCR, TCRdb called clones anew from the PCR reads. The V and J calls here are based on TCRdb, not the publication. The sample carries over 50,000 clones, 30% recorded once. With regard to this clone: Its antigen is still unknown.

This CDR3 comprises 14 residues. J lost 4 bases, V lost 0 bases, and 3 bases had no gene match. Germline CDR1 reads MGHRA; CDR2 reads YSYEKL. Ahead of thyroid surgery, no patient had received treatment of any kind. Findings of the study overall: Reported TCR beta diversity, measured in blood and tumor, was significantly higher for malignant thyroid tumors than for benign nodules.

The material sequenced was blood. The clonotype originates from a female donor with papillary thyroid cancer or a benign thyroid nodule (not recorded which). Some clones in this sample may be carry-over from other donors' samples. J is TRBJ2-7 and V is TRBV4-1; 7 bases are a match to TRBD2. The CDR3 nucleotides read TGCGCCAGCAGCCAAGAAGTCGGGGGGTACGAGCAGTACTTC. This translates into CASSQEVGGYEQYF.